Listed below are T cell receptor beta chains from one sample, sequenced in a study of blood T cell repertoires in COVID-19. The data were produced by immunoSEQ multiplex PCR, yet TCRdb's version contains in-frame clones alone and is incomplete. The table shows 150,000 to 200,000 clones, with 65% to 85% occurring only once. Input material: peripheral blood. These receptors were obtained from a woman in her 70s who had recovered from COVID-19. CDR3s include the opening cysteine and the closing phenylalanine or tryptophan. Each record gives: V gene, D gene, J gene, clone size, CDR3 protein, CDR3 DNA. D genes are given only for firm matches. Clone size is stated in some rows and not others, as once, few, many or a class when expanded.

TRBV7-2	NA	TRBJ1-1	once	CASSPDWGNTEAFF	TGTGCCAGCAGCCCGGACTGGGGAAACACTGAAGCTTTCTTT
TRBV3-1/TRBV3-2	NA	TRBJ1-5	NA	CASSQGGAGNQPQHF	TGTGCCAGCAGCCAAGGTGGGGCCGGCAATCAGCCCCAGCATTTT
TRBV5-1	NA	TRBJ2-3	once	CASPPGTSVGTQYF	TGCGCCAGCCCCCCCGGGACTTCGGTGGGTACGCAGTATTTT
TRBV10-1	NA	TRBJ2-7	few	CASSRDSYEQYF	TGCGCCAGCAGCCGAGACAGCTACGAGCAGTACTTC
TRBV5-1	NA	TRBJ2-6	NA	CASSPGGAGANVLTF	TGCGCCAGCAGCCCCGGTGGGGCCGGGGCCAACGTCCTGACTTTC
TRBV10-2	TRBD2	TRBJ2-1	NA	CASSGPLAGRSSYNEQFF	TGCGCCAGCAGTGGGCCCCTAGCGGGACGAAGCTCCTACAATGAGCAGTTCTTC
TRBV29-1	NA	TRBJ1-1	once	CSVDPRTGFAAFF	TGCAGCGTTGATCCCCGTACAGGGTTCGCAGCTTTCTTT
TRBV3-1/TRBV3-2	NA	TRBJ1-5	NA	CASSQDIMQPQHF	TGTGCCAGCAGCCAAGATATAATGCAGCCCCAGCATTTT
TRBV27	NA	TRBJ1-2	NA	CASSPNTRRGYTF	TGTGCCAGCAGTCCTAACACGAGGCGCGGCTACACCTTC
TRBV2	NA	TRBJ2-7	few	CASRPGGRMWEQYF	TGTGCCAGCAGACCCGGGGGACGGATGTGGGAGCAGTACTTC
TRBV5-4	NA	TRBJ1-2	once	CASSLSGKGGYTF	TGTGCCAGCAGCTTGTCAGGGAAGGGTGGCTACACCTTC
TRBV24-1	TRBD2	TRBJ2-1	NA	CATSDPLTSADEQFF	TGTGCCACCAGTGATCCCCTGACTAGCGCCGATGAGCAGTTCTTC
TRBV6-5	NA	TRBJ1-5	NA	CASSPSGRGPQPQHF	TGTGCCAGCAGTCCCTCGGGTAGGGGCCCTCAGCCCCAGCATTTT
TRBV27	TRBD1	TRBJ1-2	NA	CASSTLRGPTTNYGYTF	TGTGCCAGCAGTACACTCAGGGGGCCAACAACCAACTATGGCTACACCTTC
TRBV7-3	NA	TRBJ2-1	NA	CASSLGVNEQFF	TGTGCCAGCAGCTTAGGAGTTAATGAGCAGTTCTTC
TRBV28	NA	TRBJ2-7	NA	CASSRQLYEQYF	TGTGCCAGCAGCCGACAGCTCTACGAGCAGTACTTC
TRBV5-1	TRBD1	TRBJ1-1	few	CASSSKPGQGAVGNTEAFF	TGCGCCAGCAGCTCTAAGCCGGGACAGGGGGCCGTGGGGAACACTGAAGCTTTCTTT
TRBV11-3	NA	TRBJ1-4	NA	CASSGGAGEKLFF	TGTGCCAGCAGCGGGGGGGCAGGTGAAAAACTGTTTTTT
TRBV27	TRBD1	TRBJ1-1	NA	CASSFRGQGADTEAFF	TGTGCCAGCAGTTTTCGGGGACAGGGGGCGGACACTGAAGCTTTCTTT
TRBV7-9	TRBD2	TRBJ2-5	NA	CASRRGEDQETQYF	TGTGCCAGCAGACGGGGGGAGGATCAAGAGACCCAGTACTTC
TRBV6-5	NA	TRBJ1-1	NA	CAGQTAPSTEAFF	TGTGCCGGCCAGACAGCCCCTAGTACTGAAGCTTTCTTT
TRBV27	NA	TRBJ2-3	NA	CASSSFGTDTQYF	TGTGCCAGCAGTTCTTTCGGCACAGATACGCAGTATTTT